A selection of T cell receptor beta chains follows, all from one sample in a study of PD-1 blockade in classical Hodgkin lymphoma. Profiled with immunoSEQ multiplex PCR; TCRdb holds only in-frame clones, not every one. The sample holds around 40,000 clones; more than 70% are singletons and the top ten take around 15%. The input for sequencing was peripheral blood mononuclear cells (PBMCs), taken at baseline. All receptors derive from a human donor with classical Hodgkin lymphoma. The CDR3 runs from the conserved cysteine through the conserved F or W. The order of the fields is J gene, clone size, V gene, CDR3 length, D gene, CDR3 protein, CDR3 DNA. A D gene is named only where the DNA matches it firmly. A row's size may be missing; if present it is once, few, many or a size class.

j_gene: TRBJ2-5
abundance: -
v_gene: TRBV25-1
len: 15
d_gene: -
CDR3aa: CASSEFWTAQETQYF
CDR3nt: TGTGCCAGCAGTGAATTTTGGACAGCCCAAGAGACCCAGTACTTC

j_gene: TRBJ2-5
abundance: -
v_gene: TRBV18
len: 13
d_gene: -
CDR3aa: CASSGTDQETQYF
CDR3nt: TGTGCCAGCTCCGGGACGGACCAAGAGACCCAGTACTTC

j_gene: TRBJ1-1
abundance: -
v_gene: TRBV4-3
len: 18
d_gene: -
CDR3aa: CASSQGWQRYKVNTEAFF
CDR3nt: TGCGCCAGCAGCCAAGGGTGGCAGAGGTATAAAGTGAACACTGAAGCTTTCTTT

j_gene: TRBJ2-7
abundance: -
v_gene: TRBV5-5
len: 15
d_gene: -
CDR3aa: CASSLAPGGVYEQYF
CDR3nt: TGTGCCAGCAGCTTGGCCCCCGGCGGGGTCTACGAGCAGTACTTC

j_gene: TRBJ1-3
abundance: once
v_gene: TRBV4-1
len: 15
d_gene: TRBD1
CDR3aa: CASRDRGEVGNTIYF
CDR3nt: TGCGCCAGCAGGGACAGGGGGGAGGTTGGAAACACCATATATTTT

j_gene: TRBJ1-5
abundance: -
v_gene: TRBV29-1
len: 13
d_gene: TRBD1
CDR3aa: CSAVDRVGQPQHF
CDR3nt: TGCAGCGCTGTGGACAGGGTGGGTCAGCCCCAGCATTTT

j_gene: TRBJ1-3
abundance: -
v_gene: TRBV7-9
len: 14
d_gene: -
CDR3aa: CASSLAGLGNTIYF
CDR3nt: TGTGCCAGCAGCTTAGCAGGGCTTGGAAACACCATATATTTT

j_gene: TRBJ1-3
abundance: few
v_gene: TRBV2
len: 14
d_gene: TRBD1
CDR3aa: CASTPRTGGNTIYF
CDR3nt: TGTGCCAGCACCCCCAGGACAGGAGGAAACACCATATATTTT

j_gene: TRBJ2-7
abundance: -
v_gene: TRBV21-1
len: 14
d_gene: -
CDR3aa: CASSLRDRSYEQYF
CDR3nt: TGTGCCAGCAGCCTCCGGGACAGGTCCTACGAGCAGTACTTC

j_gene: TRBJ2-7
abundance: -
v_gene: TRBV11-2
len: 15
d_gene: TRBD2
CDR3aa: CASSSRTSLTYEQYF
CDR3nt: TGTGCCAGCAGCTCGCGGACTAGCCTGACCTACGAGCAGTACTTC

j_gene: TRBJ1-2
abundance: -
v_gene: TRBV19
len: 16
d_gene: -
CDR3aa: CASSASVQGGGYGYTF
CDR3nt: TGTGCCAGTAGTGCCTCAGTGCAGGGAGGAGGCTATGGCTACACCTTC

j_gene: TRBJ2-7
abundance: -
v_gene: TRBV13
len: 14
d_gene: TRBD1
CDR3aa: CASSPRQGTYEQYF
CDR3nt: TGTGCCAGCAGCCCTAGACAGGGAACCTACGAGCAGTACTTC

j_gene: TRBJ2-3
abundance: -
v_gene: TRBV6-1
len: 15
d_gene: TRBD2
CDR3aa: CASSVQRGGEDTQYF
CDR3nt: TGTGCCAGCAGTGTCCAGCGGGGGGGGGAAGATACGCAGTATTTT

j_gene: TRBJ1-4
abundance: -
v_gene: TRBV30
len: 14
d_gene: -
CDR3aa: CAWSVGRWNEKLFF
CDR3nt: TGTGCCTGGAGTGTTGGCAGGTGGAATGAAAAACTGTTTTTT

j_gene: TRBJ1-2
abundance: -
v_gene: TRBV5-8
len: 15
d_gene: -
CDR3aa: CASSHGPSSNYGYTF
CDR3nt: TGTGCCAGCAGCCACGGTCCTTCCTCTAACTATGGCTACACCTTC

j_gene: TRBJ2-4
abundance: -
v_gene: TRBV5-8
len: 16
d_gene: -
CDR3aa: CASSPTTRYKMNIQYF
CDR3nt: TGTGCCAGCAGCCCCACTACTAGGTATAAAATGAACATTCAGTACTTC

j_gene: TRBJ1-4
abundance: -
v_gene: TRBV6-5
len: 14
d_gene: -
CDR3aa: CASSQQSLNEKLFF
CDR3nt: TGTGCCAGCAGTCAACAGTCCTTAAATGAAAAACTGTTTTTT

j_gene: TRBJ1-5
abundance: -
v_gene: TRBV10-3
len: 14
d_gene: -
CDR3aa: CAISMGGEGQPQHF
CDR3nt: TGTGCCATCAGTATGGGGGGCGAGGGTCAGCCCCAGCATTTT

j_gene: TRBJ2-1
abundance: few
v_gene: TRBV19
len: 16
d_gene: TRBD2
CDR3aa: CATTIAGGPAYNEQFF
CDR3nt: TGTGCCACCACGATAGCGGGGGGGCCCGCCTACAATGAGCAGTTCTTC

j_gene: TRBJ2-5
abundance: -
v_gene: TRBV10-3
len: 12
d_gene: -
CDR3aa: CAISESRETQYF
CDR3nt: TGTGCCATCAGTGAGTCACGGGAGACCCAGTACTTC

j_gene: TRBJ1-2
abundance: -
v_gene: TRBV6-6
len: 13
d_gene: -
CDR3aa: CASNAQGRYGYTF
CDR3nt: TGTGCCAGCAATGCCCAGGGCCGCTATGGCTACACCTTC

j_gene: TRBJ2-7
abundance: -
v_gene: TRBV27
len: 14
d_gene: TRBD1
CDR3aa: CASSRRDRVHEQYF
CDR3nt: TGTGCCAGCAGCCGAAGGGACAGGGTCCACGAGCAGTACTTC

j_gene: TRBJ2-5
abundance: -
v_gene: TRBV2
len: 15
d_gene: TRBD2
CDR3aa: CASREGLGPQETQYF
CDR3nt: TGTGCCAGCAGAGAGGGACTAGGGCCACAAGAGACCCAGTACTTC

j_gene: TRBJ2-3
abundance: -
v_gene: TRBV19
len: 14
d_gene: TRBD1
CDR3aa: CASSRQGSTDTQYF
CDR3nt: TGTGCCAGTAGTCGACAGGGATCCACAGATACGCAGTATTTT

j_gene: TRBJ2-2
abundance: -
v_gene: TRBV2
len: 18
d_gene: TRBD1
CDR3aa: CASTEGRRGQGSTGELFF
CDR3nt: TGTGCCAGCACCGAAGGGAGGAGGGGACAGGGTAGCACCGGGGAGCTGTTTTTT

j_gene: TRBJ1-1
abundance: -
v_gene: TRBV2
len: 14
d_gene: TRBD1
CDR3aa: CASTRGRPDTEAFF
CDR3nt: TGTGCCAGCACAAGGGGGCGCCCCGACACTGAAGCTTTCTTT

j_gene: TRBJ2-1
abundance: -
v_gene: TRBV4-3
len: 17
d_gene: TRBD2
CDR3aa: CASSPGSRGGYYNEQFF
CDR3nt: TGCGCCAGCAGCCCGGGATCGCGGGGGGGATACTACAATGAGCAGTTCTTC

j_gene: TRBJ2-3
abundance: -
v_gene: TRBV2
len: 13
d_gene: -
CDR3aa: CASSEAMAGTQYF
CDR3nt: TGTGCCAGCAGTGAAGCCATGGCGGGTACGCAGTATTTT

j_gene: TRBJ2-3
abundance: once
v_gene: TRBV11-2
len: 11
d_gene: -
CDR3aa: CASSLGDTQYF
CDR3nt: TGTGCCAGCAGCTTAGGAGATACGCAGTATTTT

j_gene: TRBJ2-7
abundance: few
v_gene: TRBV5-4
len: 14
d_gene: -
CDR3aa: CASSLATDNYEQYF
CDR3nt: TGTGCCAGCAGCTTGGCCACTGACAACTACGAGCAGTACTTC

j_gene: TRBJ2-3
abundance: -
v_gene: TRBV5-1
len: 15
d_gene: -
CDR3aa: CASSLGAISTDTQYF
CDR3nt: TGCGCCAGCAGCTTGGGGGCTATTAGCACAGATACGCAGTATTTT

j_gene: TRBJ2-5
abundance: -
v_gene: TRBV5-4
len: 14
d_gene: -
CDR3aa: CASSLDRVEETQYF
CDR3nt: TGTGCCAGCAGCTTGGATAGGGTAGAAGAGACCCAGTACTTC

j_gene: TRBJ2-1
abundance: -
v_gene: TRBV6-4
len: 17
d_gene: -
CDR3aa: CASSDSGSPSSYNEQFF
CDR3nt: TGTGCCAGCAGTGACTCTGGATCTCCCAGCTCCTACAATGAGCAGTTCTTC

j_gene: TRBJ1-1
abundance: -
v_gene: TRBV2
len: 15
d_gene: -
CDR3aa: CASSEGEMTNTEAFF
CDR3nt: TGTGCCAGCAGTGAAGGGGAAATGACGAACACTGAAGCTTTCTTT

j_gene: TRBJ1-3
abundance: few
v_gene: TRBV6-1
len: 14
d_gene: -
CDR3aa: CASSETGEGNTIYF
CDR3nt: TGTGCCAGCAGTGAAACCGGGGAAGGGAACACCATATATTTT

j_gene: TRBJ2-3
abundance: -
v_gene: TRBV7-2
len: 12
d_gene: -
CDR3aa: CASSPGVDTQYF
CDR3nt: TGTGCCAGCAGCCCAGGGGTAGATACGCAGTATTTT

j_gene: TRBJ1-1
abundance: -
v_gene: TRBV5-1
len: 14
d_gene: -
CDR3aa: CASRPQGSNTEAFF
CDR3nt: TGCGCCAGCAGACCACAGGGATCGAACACTGAAGCTTTCTTT

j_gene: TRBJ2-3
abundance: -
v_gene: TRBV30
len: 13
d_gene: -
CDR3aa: CAWSIGGTDTQYF
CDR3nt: TGTGCCTGGAGTATCGGGGGCACAGATACGCAGTATTTT

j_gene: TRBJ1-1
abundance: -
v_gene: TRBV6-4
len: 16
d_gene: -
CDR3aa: CASSDSRGFVNTEAFF
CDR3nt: TGTGCCAGCAGTGACTCCCGGGGTTTCGTGAACACTGAAGCTTTCTTT

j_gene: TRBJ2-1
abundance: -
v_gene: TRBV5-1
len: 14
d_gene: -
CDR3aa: CASSFPGSYNEQFF
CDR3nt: TGCGCCAGCAGCTTCCCCGGGAGTTACAATGAGCAGTTCTTC

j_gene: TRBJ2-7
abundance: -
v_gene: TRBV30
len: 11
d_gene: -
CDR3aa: CAWSPKHEQYF
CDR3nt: TGTGCCTGGAGTCCAAAGCACGAGCAGTACTTC

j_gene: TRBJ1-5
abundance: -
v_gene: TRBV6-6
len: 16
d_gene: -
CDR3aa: CASSYPRQESNQPQHF
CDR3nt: TGTGCCAGCAGTTACCCCCGACAGGAAAGCAATCAGCCCCAGCATTTT

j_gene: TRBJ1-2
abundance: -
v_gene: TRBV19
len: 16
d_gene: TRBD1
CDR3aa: CASTPAGTVNNYGYTF
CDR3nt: TGTGCCAGTACCCCCGCGGGGACAGTTAATAACTATGGCTACACCTTC

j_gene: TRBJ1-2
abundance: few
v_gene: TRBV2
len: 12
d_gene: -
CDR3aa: CASSRDNYGYTF
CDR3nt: TGTGCCAGCAGCCGGGACAACTATGGCTACACCTTC

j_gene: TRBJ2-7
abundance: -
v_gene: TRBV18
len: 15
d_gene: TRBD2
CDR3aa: CASSRGLAGENEQYF
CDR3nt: TGTGCCAGCTCTCGAGGACTAGCGGGGGAAAACGAGCAGTACTTC

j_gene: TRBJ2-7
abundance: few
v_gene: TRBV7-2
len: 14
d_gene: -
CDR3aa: CASSLLPMTYEQYF
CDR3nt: TGTGCCAGCAGCTTACTCCCCATGACCTACGAGCAGTACTTC

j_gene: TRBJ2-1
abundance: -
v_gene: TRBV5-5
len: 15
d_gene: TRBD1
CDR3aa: CASSLRTGRYNEQFF
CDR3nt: TGTGCCAGCAGCTTGAGGACAGGCCGTTACAATGAGCAGTTCTTC

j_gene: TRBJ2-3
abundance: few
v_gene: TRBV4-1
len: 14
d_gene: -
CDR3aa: CASSQLTRGDTQYF
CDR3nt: TGCGCCAGCAGCCAACTAACCCGCGGGGATACGCAGTATTTT

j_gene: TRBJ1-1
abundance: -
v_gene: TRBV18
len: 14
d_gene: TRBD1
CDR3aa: CASSETGADTEAFF
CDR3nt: TGTGCCAGCTCCGAGACAGGGGCGGACACTGAAGCTTTCTTT

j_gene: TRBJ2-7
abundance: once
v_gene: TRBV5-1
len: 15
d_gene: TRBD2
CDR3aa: CASSLLAGGSYEQYF
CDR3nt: TGCGCCAGCAGCCTTCTGGCGGGGGGCTCCTACGAGCAGTACTTC

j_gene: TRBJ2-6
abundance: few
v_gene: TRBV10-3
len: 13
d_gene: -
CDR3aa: CAISEPGANVLTF
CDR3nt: TGTGCCATCAGTGAGCCTGGGGCCAACGTCCTGACTTTC

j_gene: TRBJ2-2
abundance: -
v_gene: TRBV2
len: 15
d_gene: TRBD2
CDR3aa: CASRGLAANTGELFF
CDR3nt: TGTGCCAGCAGGGGGCTAGCGGCGAACACCGGGGAGCTGTTTTTT

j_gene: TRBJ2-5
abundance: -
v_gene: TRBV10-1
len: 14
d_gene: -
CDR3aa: CASPNRGFKETQYF
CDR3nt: TGCGCCAGCCCGAACCGGGGTTTTAAAGAGACCCAGTACTTC